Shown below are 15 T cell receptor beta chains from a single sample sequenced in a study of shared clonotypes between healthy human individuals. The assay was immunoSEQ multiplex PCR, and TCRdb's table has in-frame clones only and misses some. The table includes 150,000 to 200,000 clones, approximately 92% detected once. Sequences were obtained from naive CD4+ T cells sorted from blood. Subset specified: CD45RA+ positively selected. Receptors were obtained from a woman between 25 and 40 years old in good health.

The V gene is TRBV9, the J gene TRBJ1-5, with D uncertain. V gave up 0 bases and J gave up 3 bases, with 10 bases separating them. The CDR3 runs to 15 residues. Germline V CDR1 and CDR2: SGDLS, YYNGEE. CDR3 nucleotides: TGTGCCAGCAGCGTAGGGGCGGAGCCCAATCAGCCCCAGCATTTT. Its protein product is CASSVGAEPNQPQHF.

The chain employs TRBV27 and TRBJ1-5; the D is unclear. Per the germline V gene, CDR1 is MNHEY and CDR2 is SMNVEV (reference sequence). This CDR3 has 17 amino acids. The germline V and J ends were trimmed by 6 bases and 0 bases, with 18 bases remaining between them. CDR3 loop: CASRPASSKYSNQPQHF. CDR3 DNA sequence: TGTGCCAGCAGGCCGGCATCAAGCAAGTATAGCAATCAGCCCCAGCATTTT.

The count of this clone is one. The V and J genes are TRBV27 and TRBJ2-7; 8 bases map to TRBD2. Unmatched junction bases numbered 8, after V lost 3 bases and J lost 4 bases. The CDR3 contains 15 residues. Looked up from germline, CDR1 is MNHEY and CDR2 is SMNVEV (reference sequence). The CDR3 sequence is CASSFYSGSEYEQYF. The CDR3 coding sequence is TGTGCCAGCAGTTTTTACAGCGGGAGTGAGTACGAGCAGTACTTC.

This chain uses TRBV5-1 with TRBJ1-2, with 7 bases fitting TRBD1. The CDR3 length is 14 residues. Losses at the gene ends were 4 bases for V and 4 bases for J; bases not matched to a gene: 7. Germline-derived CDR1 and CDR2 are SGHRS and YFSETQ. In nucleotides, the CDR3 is TGCGCCAGCAGCGTAGACAGGGCGGGCTATGGCTACACCTTC. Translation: CASSVDRAGYGYTF.

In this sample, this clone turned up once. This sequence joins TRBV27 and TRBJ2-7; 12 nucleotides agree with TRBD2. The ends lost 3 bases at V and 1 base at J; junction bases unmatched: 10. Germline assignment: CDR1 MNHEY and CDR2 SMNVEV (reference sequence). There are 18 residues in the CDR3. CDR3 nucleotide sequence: TGTGCCAGCAGTTTTAGAGCTCCAACTAGCGGGAGGTCCTACGAGCAGTACTTC. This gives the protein CASSFRAPTSGRSYEQYF.

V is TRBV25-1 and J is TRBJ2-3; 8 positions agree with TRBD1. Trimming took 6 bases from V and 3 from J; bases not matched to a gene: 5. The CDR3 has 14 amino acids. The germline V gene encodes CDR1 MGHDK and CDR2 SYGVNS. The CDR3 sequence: CASRDRGETDTQYF. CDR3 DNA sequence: TGTGCCAGCAGAGACAGGGGTGAAACAGATACGCAGTATTTT.

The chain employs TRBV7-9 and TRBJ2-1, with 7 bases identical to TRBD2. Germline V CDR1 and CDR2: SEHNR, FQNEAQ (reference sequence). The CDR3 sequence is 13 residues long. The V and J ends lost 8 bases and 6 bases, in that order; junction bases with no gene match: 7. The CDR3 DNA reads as TGTGCCAGCGGAATGACTAGCCTCAATGAGCAGTTCTTC. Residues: CASGMTSLNEQFF.

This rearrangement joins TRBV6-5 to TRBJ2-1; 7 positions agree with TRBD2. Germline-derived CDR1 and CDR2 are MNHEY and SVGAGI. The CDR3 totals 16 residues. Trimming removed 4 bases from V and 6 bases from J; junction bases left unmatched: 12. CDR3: CASSFLPRTSFNEQFF. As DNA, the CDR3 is TGTGCCAGCAGTTTCCTACCTCGGACTAGTTTCAATGAGCAGTTCTTC.

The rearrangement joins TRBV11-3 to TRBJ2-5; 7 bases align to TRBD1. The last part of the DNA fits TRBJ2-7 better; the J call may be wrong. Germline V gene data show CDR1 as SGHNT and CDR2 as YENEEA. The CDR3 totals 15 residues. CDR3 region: CASSLETGSTYEQYF. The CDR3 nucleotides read TGTGCCAGCAGCTTAGAGACAGGGTCGACCTACGAGCAGTACTTC.

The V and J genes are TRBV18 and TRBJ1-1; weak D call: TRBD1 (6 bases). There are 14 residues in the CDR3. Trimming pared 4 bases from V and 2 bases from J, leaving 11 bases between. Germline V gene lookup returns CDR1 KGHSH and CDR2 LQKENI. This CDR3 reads CASSLGTHNTEAFF. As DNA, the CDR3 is TGTGCCAGCTCACTCGGGACACATAACACTGAAGCTTTCTTT. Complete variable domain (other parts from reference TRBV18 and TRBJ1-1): NAGVMQNPRHLVRRRGQEARLRCSPMKGHSHVYWYRQLPEEGLKFMVYLQKENIIDESGMPKERFSAEFPKEGPSILRIQQVVRGDSAAYFCASSLGTHNTEAFFGQGTRLTVV.

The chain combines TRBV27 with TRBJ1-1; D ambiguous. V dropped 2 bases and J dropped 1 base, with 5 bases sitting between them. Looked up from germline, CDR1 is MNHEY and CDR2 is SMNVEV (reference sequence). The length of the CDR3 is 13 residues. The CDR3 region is CASSLKGNTEAFF. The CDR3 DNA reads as TGTGCCAGCAGTTTAAAGGGGAACACTGAAGCTTTCTTT.

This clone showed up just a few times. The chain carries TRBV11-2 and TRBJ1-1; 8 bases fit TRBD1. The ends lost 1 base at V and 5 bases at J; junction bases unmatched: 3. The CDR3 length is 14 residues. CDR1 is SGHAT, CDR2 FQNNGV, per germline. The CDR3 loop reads CASSLVDRETEAFF. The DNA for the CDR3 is TGTGCCAGCAGCTTAGTGGACAGGGAAACTGAAGCTTTCTTT.

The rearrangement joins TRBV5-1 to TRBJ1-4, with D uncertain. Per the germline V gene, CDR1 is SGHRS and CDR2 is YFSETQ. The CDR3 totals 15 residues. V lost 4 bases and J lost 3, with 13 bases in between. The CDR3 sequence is CASSSYSVPNEKLFF. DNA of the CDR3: TGCGCCAGCAGCAGCTACAGCGTCCCTAATGAAAAACTGTTTTTT.

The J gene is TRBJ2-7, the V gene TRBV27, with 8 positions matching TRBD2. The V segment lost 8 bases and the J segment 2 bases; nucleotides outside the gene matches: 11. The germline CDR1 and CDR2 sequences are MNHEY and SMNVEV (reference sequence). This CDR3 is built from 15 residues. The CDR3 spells CASRLSGGGTYEQYF. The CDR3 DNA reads TGTGCCAGCCGTCTCTCCGGGGGGGGAACCTACGAGCAGTACTTC.

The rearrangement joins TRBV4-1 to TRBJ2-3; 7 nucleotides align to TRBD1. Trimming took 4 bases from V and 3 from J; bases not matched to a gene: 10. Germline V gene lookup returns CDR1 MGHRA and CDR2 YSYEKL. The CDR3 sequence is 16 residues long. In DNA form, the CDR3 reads TGCGCCAGCAGCCCCACAGGGGATCTTGCGACAGATACGCAGTATTTT. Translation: CASSPTGDLATDTQYF.